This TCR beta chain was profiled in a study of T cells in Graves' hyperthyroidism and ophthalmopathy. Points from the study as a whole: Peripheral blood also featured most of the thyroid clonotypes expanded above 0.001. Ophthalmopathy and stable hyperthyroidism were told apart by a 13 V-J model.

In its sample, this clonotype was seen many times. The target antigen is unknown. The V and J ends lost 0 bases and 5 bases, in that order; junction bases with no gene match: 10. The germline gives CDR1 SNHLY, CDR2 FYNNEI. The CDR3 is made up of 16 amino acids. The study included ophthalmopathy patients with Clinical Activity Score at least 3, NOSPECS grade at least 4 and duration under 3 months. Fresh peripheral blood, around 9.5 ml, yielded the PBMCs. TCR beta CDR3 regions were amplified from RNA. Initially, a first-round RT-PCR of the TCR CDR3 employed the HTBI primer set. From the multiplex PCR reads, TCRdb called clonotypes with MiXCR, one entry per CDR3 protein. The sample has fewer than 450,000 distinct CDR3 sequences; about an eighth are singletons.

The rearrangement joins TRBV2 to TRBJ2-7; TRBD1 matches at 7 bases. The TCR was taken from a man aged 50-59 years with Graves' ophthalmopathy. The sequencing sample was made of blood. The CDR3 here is CASSEARATGNHEQYF. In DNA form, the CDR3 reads TGTGCCAGCAGTGAAGCGCGCGCGACAGGGAACCACGAGCAGTACTTC.